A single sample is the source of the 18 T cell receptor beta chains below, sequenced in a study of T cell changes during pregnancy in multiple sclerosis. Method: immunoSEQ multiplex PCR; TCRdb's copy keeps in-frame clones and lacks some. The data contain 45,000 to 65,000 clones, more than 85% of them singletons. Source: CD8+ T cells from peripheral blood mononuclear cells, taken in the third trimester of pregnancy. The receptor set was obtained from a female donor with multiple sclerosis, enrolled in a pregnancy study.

The CDR3 DNA reads TGTGCCAGTAGTATAGGGCTGAGGGTAGGGAACACTGAAGCTTTCTTT. Amino acids: CASSIGLRVGNTEAFF. This chain joins TRBV19 and TRBJ1-1; no firm D call. Germline values: CDR1 LNHDA, CDR2 SQIVND (reference sequence). V lost 1 base to trimming and J lost 1 base, with 13 bases between them. The CDR3 consists of 16 residues. The full variable domain, its missing parts supplied by reference TRBV19 and TRBJ1-1, is DGGITQSPKYLFRKEGQNVTLSCEQNLNHDAMYWYRQDPGQGLRLIYYSQIVNDFQKGDIAEGYSVSREKKESFPLTVTSAQKNPTAFYLCASSIGLRVGNTEAFFGQGTRLTVV.

The CDR3 is CASSPNGPGGYTGELFF. In DNA form, the CDR3 reads TGTGCCAGCAGCCCGAATGGACCGGGGGGTTACACCGGGGAGCTGTTTTTT. The chain uses TRBV4-2 and TRBJ2-2; the match to TRBD2 covers 7 bases. This CDR3 contains 17 residues. J was trimmed by 3 bases and V by 4 bases; bases with no gene match: 11. Germline V lookup: CDR1 LGHNA, CDR2 YNFKEQ.

The CDR3 region is CASTTSGREKAEQFF. The DNA for the CDR3 is TGTGCCAGTACAACTAGCGGGAGAGAAAAGGCGGAGCAGTTCTTC. The chain combines TRBV19 with TRBJ2-1, with 11 bases that match TRBD2. V lost 7 bases to trimming and J lost 10 bases; unmatched junction nucleotides: 12. Germline V CDR1 and CDR2: LNHDA, SQIVND (reference sequence). The CDR3 covers 15 residues.

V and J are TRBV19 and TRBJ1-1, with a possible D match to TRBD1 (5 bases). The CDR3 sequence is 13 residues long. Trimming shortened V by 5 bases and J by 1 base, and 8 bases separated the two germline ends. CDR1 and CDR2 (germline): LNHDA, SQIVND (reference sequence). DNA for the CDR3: TGTGCCAGTAGTTGGGGCCCGAACACTGAAGCTTTCTTT. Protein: CASSWGPNTEAFF.

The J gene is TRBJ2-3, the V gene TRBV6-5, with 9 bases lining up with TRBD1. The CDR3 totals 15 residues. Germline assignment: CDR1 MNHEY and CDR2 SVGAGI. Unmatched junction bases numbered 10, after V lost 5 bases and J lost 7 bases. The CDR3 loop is CASSRTGDKTNTQYF. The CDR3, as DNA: TGTGCCAGCAGTCGGACAGGGGATAAGACAAATACGCAGTATTTT.

The CDR3 sequence is CASSPTGNYGYTF. In DNA form, the CDR3 reads TGTGCCAGCAGCCCCACTGGTAACTATGGCTACACCTTC. The chain uses TRBV27 and TRBJ1-2, with no clear D. CDR3 length: 13 residues. V gave up 6 bases and J gave up 1 base, with 9 bases separating them. CDR1 MNHEY and CDR2 SMNVEV come from the germline V gene (reference sequence).

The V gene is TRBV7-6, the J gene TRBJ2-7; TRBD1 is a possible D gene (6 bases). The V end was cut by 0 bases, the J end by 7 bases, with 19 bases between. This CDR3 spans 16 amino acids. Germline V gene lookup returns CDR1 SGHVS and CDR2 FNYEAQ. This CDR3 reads CASSLASGTPSREQYF. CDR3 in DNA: TGTGCCAGCAGCTTAGCTTCCGGGACACCTTCGCGGGAGCAGTACTTC.

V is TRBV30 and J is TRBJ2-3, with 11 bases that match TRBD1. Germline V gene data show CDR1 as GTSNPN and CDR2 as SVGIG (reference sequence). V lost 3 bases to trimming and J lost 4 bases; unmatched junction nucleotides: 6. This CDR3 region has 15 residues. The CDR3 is CAWSEGTGGADTQYF. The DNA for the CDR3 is TGTGCCTGGAGCGAAGGGACAGGGGGAGCAGATACGCAGTATTTT.

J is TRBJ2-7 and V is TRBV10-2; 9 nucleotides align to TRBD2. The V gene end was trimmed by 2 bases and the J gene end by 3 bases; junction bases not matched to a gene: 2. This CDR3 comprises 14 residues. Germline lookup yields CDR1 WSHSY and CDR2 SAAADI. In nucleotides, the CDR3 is TGCGCCAGCAGTGAGAGACTAGCGGACTACGAGCAGTACTTC. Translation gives CASSERLADYEQYF.

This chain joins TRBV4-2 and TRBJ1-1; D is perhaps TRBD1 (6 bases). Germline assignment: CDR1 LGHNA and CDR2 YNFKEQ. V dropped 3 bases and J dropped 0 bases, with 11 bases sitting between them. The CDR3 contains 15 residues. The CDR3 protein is CASSHSGTLNTEAFF. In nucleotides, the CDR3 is TGTGCCAGCAGCCACTCCGGGACACTGAACACTGAAGCTTTCTTT.

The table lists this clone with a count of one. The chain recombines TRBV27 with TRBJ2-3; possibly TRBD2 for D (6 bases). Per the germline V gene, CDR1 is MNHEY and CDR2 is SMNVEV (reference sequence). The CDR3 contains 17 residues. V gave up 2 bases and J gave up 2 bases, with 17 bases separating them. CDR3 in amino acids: CASSLHTSSQYTDTQYF. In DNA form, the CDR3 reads TGTGCCAGCAGTTTACACACTAGCTCTCAGTACACAGATACGCAGTATTTT.

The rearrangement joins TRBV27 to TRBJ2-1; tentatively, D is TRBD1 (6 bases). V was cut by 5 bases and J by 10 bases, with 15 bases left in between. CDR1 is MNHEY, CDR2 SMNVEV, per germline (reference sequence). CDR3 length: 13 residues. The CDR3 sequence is CASSPKTGTEQFF. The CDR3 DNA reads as TGTGCCAGCAGTCCAAAAACCGGGACAGAGCAGTTCTTC.

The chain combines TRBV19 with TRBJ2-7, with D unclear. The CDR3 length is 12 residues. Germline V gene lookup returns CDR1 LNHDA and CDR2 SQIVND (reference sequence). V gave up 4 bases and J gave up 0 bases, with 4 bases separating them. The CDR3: CASSTSSYEQYF. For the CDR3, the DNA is TGTGCCAGTAGTACCAGCTCCTACGAGCAGTACTTC.

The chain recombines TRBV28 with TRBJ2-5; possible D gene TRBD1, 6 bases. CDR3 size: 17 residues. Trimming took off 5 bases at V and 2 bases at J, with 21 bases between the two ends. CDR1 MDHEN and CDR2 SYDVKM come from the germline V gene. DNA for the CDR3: TGTGCCAGCAGTGGCCCTCGGGACACTTCACTACAAGAGACCCAGTACTTC. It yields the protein CASSGPRDTSLQETQYF.

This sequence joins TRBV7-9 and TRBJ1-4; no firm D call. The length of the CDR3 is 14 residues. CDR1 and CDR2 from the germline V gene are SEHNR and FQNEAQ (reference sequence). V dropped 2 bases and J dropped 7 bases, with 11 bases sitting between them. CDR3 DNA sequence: TGTGCCAGCAGCTTACCGAGGATAGGTGAAAAACTGTTTTTT. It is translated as CASSLPRIGEKLFF.

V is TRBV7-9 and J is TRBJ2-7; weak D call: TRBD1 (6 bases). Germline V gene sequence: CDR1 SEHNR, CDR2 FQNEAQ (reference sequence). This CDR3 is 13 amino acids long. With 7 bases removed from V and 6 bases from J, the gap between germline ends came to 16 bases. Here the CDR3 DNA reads TGTGCCAGCACCGAGGGCAGGGGCGTCGAGCAGTACTTC. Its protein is CASTEGRGVEQYF. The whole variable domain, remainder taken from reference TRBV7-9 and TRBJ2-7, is DTGVSQNPRHKITKRGQNVTFRCDPISEHNRLYWYRQTLGQGPEFLTYFQNEAQLEKSRLLSDRFSAERPKGSFSTLEIQRTEQGDSAMYLCASTEGRGVEQYFGPGTRLTVT.

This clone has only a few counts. DNA of the CDR3: TGTGCCAGCAGGGAAGGACTAGCGGGATTTGAGCAGTTCTTC. It codes for CASREGLAGFEQFF. V usage is TRBV7-9 and J usage is TRBJ2-1; TRBD2 matches at 12 bases. This CDR3 has 14 amino acids. The V and J ends lost 6 bases and 9 bases, in that order; junction bases with no gene match: 6. From germline, CDR1 is SEHNR and CDR2 FQNEAQ (reference sequence).

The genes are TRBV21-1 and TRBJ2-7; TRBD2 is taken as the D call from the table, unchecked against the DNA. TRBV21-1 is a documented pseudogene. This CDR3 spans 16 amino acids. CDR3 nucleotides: TGTGCCAGCAGCAAATTAAGGGCAGGACTTAACTACGAGCAGTACTTC. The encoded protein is CASSKLRAGLNYEQYF.